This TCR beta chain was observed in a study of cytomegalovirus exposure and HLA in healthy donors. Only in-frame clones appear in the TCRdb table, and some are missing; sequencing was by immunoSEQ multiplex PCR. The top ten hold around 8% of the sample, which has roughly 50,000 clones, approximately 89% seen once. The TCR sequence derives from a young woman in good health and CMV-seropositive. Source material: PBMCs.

The CDR3 here is CASSEQGSTEAFF. The CDR3 DNA reads as TGCGCCAGCAGTGAACAAGGGAGCACTGAAGCTTTCTTT. The chain joins TRBV10-2 to TRBJ1-1; no reliable D call. Germline V CDR1 and CDR2: WSHSY, SAAADI. The V gene lost 3 bases and the J gene lost 4 bases, with 9 bases spanning the gap. The CDR3 length is 13 residues.